This TCR beta chain was profiled in a study of cytomegalovirus exposure and HLA in healthy donors. The CDR3 runs to 14 residues. The germline CDR1 and CDR2 sequences are SGHNT and YYREEE (reference sequence). Trimming pared 4 bases from V and 8 bases from J, leaving 15 bases between. PCR primers comprised 60 Vbeta and 13 Jbeta primers. Using immunoSEQ multiplex PCR, the repertoire was profiled, and TCRdb retains in-frame clones only, with some absent. The repertoire holds about 150,000 clones, with about 75% as singletons. The sample was PBMCs. This receptor was taken from a male donor in good health and CMV-seronegative. The rearrangement links TRBV5-4 to TRBJ2-2, with D possibly matching TRBD2 (6 bases). The CDR3 coding sequence is TGTGCCAGCAGCAACAGCCGGGGGAGAGGGGAGCTGTTTTTT. This codes for CASSNSRGRGELFF.